This T cell receptor (beta chain) came from a study of blood T cells in healthy people across ages. Isolation yielded PBMCs, at least 7 million per sample, in every case. Germline V gene data show CDR1 as DFQATT and CDR2 as SNEGSKA (reference sequence). CDR3 length: 15 amino acids. V lost 2 bases, J lost 0 bases, and 11 bases lay in between. Alongside a J-beta primer mix, a sample-barcoded 5' primer served in a second PCR lasting roughly 6 to 11 cycles. In TCRdb, the 5' RACE reads were re-called with MiXCR into one record per CDR3 protein. Found here are under 2,000,000 distinct CDR3 sequences, around half of them singletons; the top ten hold roughly 2.1%. This clonotype was observed a few times.

Input material: blood. The origin of this receptor is a woman aged 35 to 49 in good health. The V and J genes are TRBV20-1 and TRBJ1-5, with D possibly TRBD1 on 6 matching bases. The CDR3 DNA is TGCAGTGCTAGATCAGGGGAATATAGCAATCAGCCCCAGCATTTT. Residues: CSARSGEYSNQPQHF.